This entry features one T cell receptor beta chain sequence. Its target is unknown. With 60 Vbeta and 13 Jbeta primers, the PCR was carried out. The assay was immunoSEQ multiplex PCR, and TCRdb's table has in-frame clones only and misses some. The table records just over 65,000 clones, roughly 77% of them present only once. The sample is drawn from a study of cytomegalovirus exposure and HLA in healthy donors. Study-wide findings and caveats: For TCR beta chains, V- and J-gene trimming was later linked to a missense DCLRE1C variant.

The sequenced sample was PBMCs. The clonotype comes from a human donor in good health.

Here the CDR3 DNA reads TGTGCCAGCAGTGAGGGACGCGTTGGGGGCAACAATCAGCCCCAGCATTTT. It translates to CASSEGRVGGNNQPQHF. This chain links TRBV2 with TRBJ1-5, with a tentative D call TRBD1 (6 bases). Trimming left V 3 bases short and J 3 bases short, with 18 bases between. The CDR3 has 17 residues. The germline V gene encodes CDR1 SNHLY and CDR2 FYNNEI. Full variable domain (rest looked up from reference TRBV2 and TRBJ1-5): EPEVTQTPSHQVTQMGQEVILRCVPISNHLYFYWYRQILGQKVEFLVSFYNNEISEKSEIFDDQFSVERPDGSNFTLKIRSTKLEDSAMYFCASSEGRVGGNNQPQHFGDGTRLSIL.